Below, 23 T cell receptor beta chains from the same sample are listed, as sequenced in a study of blood T cell repertoires in COVID-19. The method was immunoSEQ multiplex PCR; TCRdb's version includes in-frame clones alone and lacks a portion of them. The sample includes about 200,000 clones, roughly 86% of them seen just once. The specimen was PBMCs or T cells enriched from blood (not recorded which). The receptors derive from a man aged 40-49 years with acute COVID-19.

The rearrangement joins TRBV5-1 to TRBJ1-4, with D tentatively TRBD1 (5 bases). This CDR3 region has 15 residues. Trimming took off 0 bases at V and 8 bases at J, with 14 bases between the two ends. Germline CDR1 and CDR2: SGHRS and YFSETQ. CDR3 in amino acids: CASSLDGARGEKLFF. In nucleotides, the CDR3 is TGCGCCAGCAGCTTGGATGGGGCCCGAGGAGAAAAACTGTTTTTT.

The V call is TRBV5-4, the J call TRBJ2-5; perhaps TRBD2 as D (6 bases). The CDR3 length is 14 residues. The V gene's germline CDR1 is SGHNT and CDR2 YYREEE (reference sequence). V was cut by 4 bases and J by 4 bases, with 14 bases left in between. CDR3 residues: CASSRGSAGETQYF. The CDR3 DNA reads as TGTGCCAGCAGCCGGGGATCAGCGGGAGAGACCCAGTACTTC. Variable domain in full (rest from reference TRBV5-4 and TRBJ2-5): ETGVTQSPTHLIKTRGQQVTLRCSSQSGHNTVSWYQQALGQGPQFIFQYYREEENGRGNFPPRFSGLQFPNYSSELNVNALELDDSALYLCASSRGSAGETQYFGPGTRLLVL.

The chain joins TRBV7-6 to TRBJ2-7; 7 bases fit TRBD1. CDR3 length: 14 residues. After removal of 5 bases from V and 0 bases from J, the junction contained 4 bases not matched to a gene. Germline-derived CDR1 and CDR2 are SGHVS and FNYEAQ. The CDR3 DNA reads as TGTGCCAGCAGCGCCCGGGACAGCTCCTACGAGCAGTACTTC. It specifies CASSARDSSYEQYF.

CDR3: CASSYGQNTEAFF. The CDR3 region has the DNA TGTGCCAGCAGTTACGGGCAGAACACTGAAGCTTTCTTT. The gene calls are TRBV6-2 or TRBV6-3 and TRBJ1-1; D gene uncertain. Germline CDR1 is MNHEY and CDR2 is SVGEGT. The CDR3 is 13 amino acids. V was cut by 2 bases and J by 1 base, with 5 bases left in between.

This rearrangement joins TRBV5-1 to TRBJ1-5; no reliable D call. Germline loops: CDR1 SGHRS, CDR2 YFSETQ. The CDR3 loop spans 14 amino acids. Trimming left V 4 bases short and J 5 bases short, with 13 bases between. Here the CDR3 DNA reads TGCGCCAGCAGCCCCGGCAGTGGAGATCAGCCCCAGCATTTT. It codes for CASSPGSGDQPQHF.

This clone appeared a few times. The rearrangement links TRBV2 to TRBJ2-1, with D possibly being TRBD2 (5 bases). Germline assignment: CDR1 SNHLY and CDR2 FYNNEI. CDR3 size: 12 residues. Trimming removed 3 bases from V and 7 bases from J, with 7 bases in between. CDR3 coding DNA: TGTGCCAGCAGTGATTTAGCGAATGAGCAGTTCTTC. Its protein product is CASSDLANEQFF.

The chain couples TRBV4-3 to TRBJ2-7; D gene unclear. Trimming cost V 4 bases and J 7 bases, with 20 bases left between them. There are 15 residues in the CDR3. Germline CDR1 is LGHNA and CDR2 is YSLEER. The CDR3 spells CASSPGVVRPREQYF. Here the CDR3 DNA reads TGCGCCAGCAGCCCGGGTGTCGTGAGGCCCCGGGAGCAGTACTTC.

The chain is built from TRBV28 and TRBJ1-5; possibly TRBD1 for D (5 bases). Per the germline V gene, CDR1 is MDHEN and CDR2 is SYDVKM. V dropped 5 bases and J dropped 7 bases, with 15 bases sitting between them. The length of the CDR3 is 14 residues. The CDR3 region is CASSPLGGRQPQHF. The CDR3 coding sequence is TGTGCCAGCAGTCCTCTTGGGGGGAGGCAGCCCCAGCATTTT.

The chain combines TRBV28 with TRBJ2-1; TRBD1 might be the D (6 bases). Germline V gene data show CDR1 as MDHEN and CDR2 as SYDVKM. Trimming took 5 bases from V and 0 from J, leaving 23 bases between them. The CDR3 consists of 19 residues. CDR3 residues: CASSLRIRGPDPSYNEQFF. As DNA, the CDR3 is TGTGCCAGCAGTCTCCGAATCAGGGGACCTGACCCCTCCTACAATGAGCAGTTCTTC.

This clone was observed a handful of times. This rearrangement joins TRBV3-1 (or the pseudogene TRBV3-2) to TRBJ2-2; 8 bases align to TRBD1. V dropped 5 bases and J dropped 6; count of bases not matched to a gene: 2. The CDR3 is 13 residues long. The germline CDR1 and CDR2 sequences are LGHDT and YNNKEL (reference sequence). CDR3 sequence (DNA): TGTGCCAGCAGCGACAGGGGCCCCGGGGAGCTGTTTTTT. It codes for CASSDRGPGELFF.

The chain joins TRBV27 to TRBJ1-5; 9 nucleotides agree with TRBD1. Germline lookup yields CDR1 MNHEY and CDR2 SMNVEV (reference sequence). This CDR3 has 15 residues. Unmatched junction bases numbered 8, after V lost 6 bases and J lost 5 bases. This chain's CDR3 is CASSQGGQGDQPQHF. The DNA of the CDR3 is TGTGCCAGCAGCCAGGGGGGACAGGGTGATCAGCCCCAGCATTTT.

The chain is built from TRBV6-2 or TRBV6-3 and TRBJ2-7, with 8 nucleotides matching TRBD2. V trimming: 6 bases; J trimming: 4 bases; junction bases outside the gene matches: 14. Germline V gene lookup returns CDR1 MNHEY and CDR2 SVGEGT. The CDR3 is 16 residues long. CDR3 protein: CASSRTGGPIHYEQYF. CDR3 DNA sequence: TGTGCCAGCAGCCGAACGGGAGGGCCGATTCATTACGAGCAGTACTTC.

V usage is TRBV6-5 and J usage is TRBJ2-3, with 8 bases lining up with TRBD1. CDR1 is MNHEY, CDR2 SVGAGI, per germline. Trimming removed 6 bases from V and 4 bases from J; junction bases left unmatched: 9. The length of the CDR3 is 15 residues. CDR3 DNA: TGTGCCAGCAGCCCAGGACAGGGTTGCGCAGATACGCAGTATTTT. Its translation is CASSPGQGCADTQYF.

The V gene is TRBV20-1, the J gene TRBJ2-5; D unclear. Looked up from germline, CDR1 is DFQATT and CDR2 is SNEGSKA (reference sequence). The CDR3 is 11 amino acids. V lost 7 bases and J lost 6, with 12 bases in between. The CDR3: CSVTVEKTQYF. DNA for the CDR3: TGCAGTGTGACTGTAGAGAAGACCCAGTACTTC.

This sequence joins TRBV7-9 and TRBJ2-1; possible D gene TRBD2, 6 bases. The CDR3 length is 18 residues. Germline V CDR1 and CDR2: SEHNR, FQNEAQ (reference sequence). V was shortened by 2 bases and J by 1 base, with 18 bases between the two germline ends. The CDR3 loop is CASSLLRDGSWSYNEQFF. The CDR3 DNA sequence: TGTGCCAGCAGCTTACTACGGGACGGGAGCTGGTCCTACAATGAGCAGTTCTTC.

This clone came up once. The chain recombines TRBV9 with TRBJ1-1; a weak D match, TRBD1 (6 bases). The CDR3 has 13 amino acids. From germline, CDR1 is SGDLS and CDR2 YYNGEE. V was trimmed by 6 bases and J by 0 bases, leaving 9 bases between them. CDR3: CASKSGVNTEAFF. DNA of the CDR3: TGTGCCAGCAAGTCAGGGGTGAACACTGAAGCTTTCTTT.

The rearrangement uses TRBV14 and TRBJ1-2; no firm D call. CDR3 length: 13 amino acids. Trimming cost V 1 base and J 7 bases, with 10 bases left between them. Germline CDR1 SGHDN, CDR2 FVKESK. Here the CDR3 reads CASSQVSSVGYTF. The CDR3 DNA reads as TGTGCCAGCAGCCAAGTGTCGTCCGTTGGCTACACCTTC.

This CDR3 is CARHRGVSRETGELFF. In DNA form, the CDR3 reads TGCGCCAGACACAGGGGTGTATCGCGAGAGACCGGGGAGCTGTTTTTT. The chain joins TRBV5-1 to TRBJ2-2, with 7 bases fitting TRBD1. CDR3 length equals 16 residues. Germline V gene sequence: CDR1 SGHRS, CDR2 YFSETQ. V gave up 8 bases and J gave up 5 bases; unmatched junction bases: 15.

V is TRBV10-2 and J is TRBJ2-2; 14 bases match TRBD2. V was pared by 6 bases and J by 5 bases, with 2 bases of the junction left unmatched. Looked up from germline, CDR1 is WSHSY and CDR2 is SAAADI. There are 15 residues in the CDR3. The CDR3 protein is CASRGTSGRTGELFF. The CDR3 DNA is TGCGCCAGCAGAGGGACTAGCGGGAGAACCGGGGAGCTGTTTTTT.

This clone occurred many times. The chain carries TRBV27 and TRBJ2-2, with 10 bases identical to TRBD2. This CDR3 is 16 amino acids long. With V trimmed by 3 bases and J by 5 bases, 6 bases remained unmatched. From germline, CDR1 is MNHEY and CDR2 SMNVEV (reference sequence). CDR3 nucleotide sequence: TGTGCCAGCAGTTTCCCCATAGCGGGAGGTACCGGGGAGCTGTTTTTT. It is translated as CASSFPIAGGTGELFF.

The chain uses TRBV6-2 or TRBV6-3 and TRBJ2-1; TRBD1 matches at 9 bases. From germline, CDR1 is MNHEY and CDR2 SVGEGT. CDR3 length: 15 residues. The V gene end was trimmed by 3 bases and the J gene end by 8 bases; junction bases not matched to a gene: 8. As DNA, the CDR3 is TGTGCCAGCAGTTATCGGGACAGGGAATTGGATGAGCAGTTCTTC. Translation gives CASSYRDRELDEQFF.

This clone was detected only once. The V gene is TRBV12-5, the J gene TRBJ2-3; D perhaps matches TRBD1 (6 bases). The CDR3 runs to 17 residues. V shed 0 bases and J shed 3 bases, with 16 bases lying between them. Germline values: CDR1 LGHNT, CDR2 FRNRAP. CDR3 residues: CASGLVRGGFFTDTQYF. CDR3 nucleotides: TGTGCTAGTGGTTTGGTACGAGGGGGATTTTTTACAGATACGCAGTATTTT.

V gene TRBV7-8 combines with J gene TRBJ1-1; 7 nucleotides agree with TRBD1. Germline CDR1 is SGHVS and CDR2 is FQNEAQ. This CDR3 spans 16 amino acids. J lost 0 bases, V lost 5 bases, and 9 bases had no gene match. The CDR3: CASSHHRGQLNTEAFF. The CDR3 nucleotides read TGTGCCAGCAGCCACCACAGGGGACAGTTGAACACTGAAGCTTTCTTT.